This entry is about one T cell receptor (beta chain). Antigen specificity is unknown. This record belongs to a study of beta chain features in type 1 diabetes. Between the trimmed V and J ends, which lost 3 bases and 2 bases, there was a span of 12 bases. The CDR3 has 15 residues. Germline CDR1 reads SGHTA; CDR2 reads FQGNSA. Whole-study results and caveats: TCRB CDR3s were moderately but significantly shorter in Type 1 diabetes patients in all four CD4+ subsets.

cDNA synthesis used the whole RNA isolate, giving expressed TCRB sequences. Some clones are missing from TCRdb's copy, which holds only in-frame ones; the method was immunoSEQ multiplex PCR. The sample has about 340,000 clones, approximately 13% seen once; the top ten hold roughly 0.015%. This sequence joins TRBV7-2 and TRBJ2-3; D is unresolved. The TCR originated in a woman between 18 and 29 years old with type 1 diabetes. Sample: naive CD4+ T cells from blood. In DNA form, the CDR3 reads TGTGCCAGCAGCTTTCGACAAGGCTACACAGATACGCAGTATTTT. Translation: CASSFRQGYTDTQYF.